These 7 T cell receptor beta chains were all obtained from the same sample, sequenced in a study of blood T cell repertoires in COVID-19. Some clones are missing from TCRdb's copy, which holds only in-frame ones; the method was immunoSEQ multiplex PCR. Found here are about 180,000 clones, approximately 88% of them singletons; the top ten hold less than 3%. Sample: peripheral blood. The origin of the receptors is a woman aged 60-75 years with acute or convalescent COVID-19.

CDR3 in amino acids: CASSQGGTDSNQPQHF. CDR3 coding DNA: TGCGCCAGCAGCCAGGGCGGGACGGACAGCAATCAGCCCCAGCATTTT. The V gene is TRBV5-1, the J gene TRBJ1-5; D might be TRBD1 (5 bases). Germline assignment: CDR1 SGHRS and CDR2 YFSETQ. V lost 4 bases to trimming and J lost 1 base, with 15 bases between them. This CDR3 is 16 amino acids long.

V usage is TRBV10-3 and J usage is TRBJ2-7; 9 bases are a match to TRBD1. The CDR3 is 14 residues long. Looked up from germline, CDR1 is ENHRY and CDR2 is SYGVKD. Unmatched junction bases numbered 6, after V lost 6 bases and J lost 3 bases. CDR3 DNA: TGTGCCATCAGCTACAGGGGGCCCGGCTACGAGCAGTACTTC. Translation: CAISYRGPGYEQYF.

The gene calls are TRBV15 and TRBJ1-6; the D gene is possibly TRBD1 (5 bases). V was clipped by 1 base and J by 0 bases, with 16 bases between them. Germline CDR1 and CDR2: LNHNV and YYDKDF (reference sequence). The CDR3 consists of 19 residues. The CDR3 DNA reads as TGTGCCACCAGCAGAGGCCAAACAGGCGCCAGCTCCTATAATTCACCCCTCCACTTT. Its translation is CATSRGQTGASSYNSPLHF.

The chain combines TRBV6-5 with TRBJ1-2, with D maybe TRBD1 (6 bases). Germline V gives CDR1 MNHEY, CDR2 SVGAGI. The CDR3 consists of 15 residues. V lost 4 bases and J 2 bases, leaving 14 bases between the germline ends. CDR3 nucleotide sequence: TGTGCCAGCAGTTCATTTCCCAGGGGCAACTATGGCTACACCTTC. Translation gives CASSSFPRGNYGYTF.

V is TRBV5-1 and J is TRBJ2-3, with TRBD1 identical over 7 bases. The CDR3 spans 17 residues. Per the germline V gene, CDR1 is SGHRS and CDR2 is YFSETQ. J lost 0 bases, V lost 3 bases, and 10 bases had no gene match. The CDR3 protein is CASSSGTVFTSTDTQYF. DNA for the CDR3: TGCGCCAGCAGCTCAGGGACAGTTTTTACTAGCACAGATACGCAGTATTTT.

The chain uses TRBV28 and TRBJ1-1, with D perhaps TRBD1 (5 bases). The germline gives CDR1 MDHEN, CDR2 SYDVKM. The V and J ends lost 4 bases and 5 bases respectively, with 17 bases between them. The CDR3 sequence is 15 residues long. CDR3 sequence reads: CASSWGTGGSTEAFF. In DNA, the CDR3 is TGTGCCAGCAGTTGGGGAACAGGAGGGTCGACTGAAGCTTTCTTT.

A note on this clone: A junction boundary mismatches the germline segment, possibly from a read error. The V gene is TRBV30, the J gene TRBJ2-7; D possibly corresponds to TRBD2 (7 bases). CDR1 GTSNPN and CDR2 SVGIG come from the germline V gene (reference sequence). CDR3 size: 10 residues. CDR3 sequence (DNA): TGTGCCTGGAAAAGGGGGGGATGGAACTTC. Translated, it gives CAWKRGGWNF.